This TCR beta chain was sequenced in a study of sequential checkpoint blockade in melanoma. Germline V lookup: CDR1 SGHNT, CDR2 YENEEA. This CDR3 spans 14 amino acids. The V gene end was trimmed by 5 bases and the J gene end by 4 bases; junction bases not matched to a gene: 4. Stated treatment: randomized to nivolumab then ipilimumab (arm A) or the reverse (arm B). Only in-frame clones appear in the TCRdb table, and some are missing; sequencing was by immunoSEQ multiplex PCR. The sample carries approximately 6,000 clones, about two fifths recorded once. This clone was detected a few times. The material was tumor tissue (inferred from file names), obtained from a patient given nivolumab and ipilimumab in sequence. This chain connects TRBV11-3 to TRBJ2-5, with 10 bases fitting TRBD1. The origin of this receptor is a human donor with melanoma. This CDR3 is CASSAGQGLETQYF. The CDR3 DNA sequence: TGTGCCAGCAGCGCGGGACAGGGGCTAGAGACCCAGTACTTC.